A selection of T cell receptor beta chains follows, all from one sample in a study of blood T cell repertoires in COVID-19. Here immunoSEQ multiplex PCR was the method, and the copy in TCRdb shows in-frame clones only, minus some. Among about 270,000 clones listed, just under 90% were seen once. The sequencing input was PBMCs or T cells enriched from blood (not recorded which). These receptors all come from a woman in her twenties or thirties with acute COVID-19. Each CDR3 is given with its conserved first and last residue. Each record gives: J gene, clone size, V gene, D gene, CDR3 protein, CDR3 DNA. The D gene is left open where the match is weak. Size tells how often a clone was seen (once, few, many) or the class of an expanded clone, and some rows leave it out.

>TRBJ2-5|-|TRBV5-1|TRBD2
CASRTTSGGETQYF
TGCGCCAGCAGGACGACTAGCGGGGGGGAGACCCAGTACTTC
>TRBJ1-6|-|TRBV5-1|-
CASRNTGSSYNSPLHF
TGCGCCAGCAGAAATACAGGGAGCTCCTATAATTCACCCCTCCACTTT
>TRBJ1-3|-|TRBV2|-
CASSDPAGSGNTIYF
TGTGCCAGCAGTGACCCAGCAGGGTCCGGAAACACCATATATTTT
>TRBJ1-4|-|TRBV2|TRBD1
CASSEAFSPGGEKLFF
TGTGCCAGCAGTGAAGCGTTTTCCCCAGGGGGTGAAAAACTGTTTTTT
>TRBJ2-2|-|TRBV5-5|-
CASSLAGLGGTGELFF
TGTGCCAGCAGCTTGGCCGGACTGGGGGGAACCGGGGAGCTGTTTTTT
>TRBJ1-2|-|TRBV27|TRBD1
CASRPVPTGLYGYTF
TGTGCCAGCAGACCCGTGCCGACAGGGCTTTATGGCTACACCTTC
>TRBJ1-1|-|TRBV24-1|-
CATSDRAAGEAFF
TGTGCCACCAGTGACAGGGCGGCTGGTGAAGCTTTCTTT
>TRBJ2-7|-|TRBV7-9|-
CASNDEATQGGYEQYF
TGTGCCAGCAACGACGAGGCAACACAGGGCGGTTACGAGCAGTACTTC
>TRBJ1-1|-|TRBV27|-
CASSSWTHTEAFF
TGTGCCAGCAGTTCTTGGACACACACTGAAGCTTTCTTT
>TRBJ2-2|-|TRBV29-1|-
CSVEHRETGELFF
TGCAGCGTTGAACACAGGGAGACCGGGGAGCTGTTTTTT
>TRBJ2-1|once|TRBV3-1/TRBV3-2|TRBD2
CASSRSGPEQFF
TGTGCCAGCAGTCGTAGCGGGCCCGAGCAGTTCTTC
>TRBJ1-1|-|TRBV18|TRBD1
CASSPRDRGAEAFF
TGTGCCAGCTCACCCCGGGACAGGGGTGCTGAAGCTTTCTTT
>TRBJ2-4|-|TRBV7-3|TRBD1
CASSNPGTGPKAKNIQYF
TGTGCCAGCAGCAACCCCGGGACAGGTCCGAAAGCCAAAAACATTCAGTACTTC
>TRBJ1-6|-|TRBV27|TRBD1
CASSFTQGNLGSPLHF
TGTGCCAGCAGTTTTACACAGGGGAATTTGGGCTCACCCCTCCACTTT
>TRBJ2-1|-|TRBV6-1|-
CASSDADRRITNYNEQFF
TGTGCCAGCAGTGATGCAGACAGAAGAATAACCAACTACAATGAGCAGTTCTTC
>TRBJ2-3|-|TRBV28|-
CATAPPTGLADTQYF
TGTGCCACCGCCCCGCCCACAGGGCTGGCAGATACGCAGTATTTT
>TRBJ2-5|once|TRBV5-1|TRBD2
CASSFGTSGRETQYF
TGCGCCAGCAGCTTTGGGACTAGCGGGAGAGAGACCCAGTACTTC
>TRBJ2-7|once|TRBV29-1|TRBD1
CSAGTGGDEQYF
TGCAGCGCAGGGACAGGAGGAGACGAGCAGTACTTC
>TRBJ2-1|once|TRBV28|TRBD2
CASSSRTGTSAYPHEQFF
TGTGCCAGCAGTTCCCGTACCGGGACTAGCGCTTATCCGCATGAGCAGTTCTTC
>TRBJ1-1|-|TRBV29-1|TRBD1
CSAGQGALGTEAFF
TGCAGCGCCGGACAGGGGGCGCTCGGAACTGAAGCTTTCTTT
>TRBJ2-7|-|TRBV6-6|TRBD2
CASSLEGLAGGFVYEQYF
TGTGCCAGCAGTCTAGAGGGACTAGCGGGAGGATTTGTCTACGAGCAGTACTTC
>TRBJ1-1|-|TRBV19|-
CASSIAADSGAFF
TGTGCCAGTAGTATAGCCGCGGACAGTGGAGCTTTCTTT
>TRBJ2-3|once|TRBV27|-
CASSLSRGSGTDTQYF
TGTGCCAGCAGTTTATCGCGAGGGAGCGGGACAGATACGCAGTATTTT
>TRBJ2-1|-|TRBV19|TRBD2
CASSMGTSGNIYNEQFF
TGTGCCAGTAGTATGGGGACTAGCGGGAACATCTACAATGAGCAGTTCTTC
>TRBJ1-5|-|TRBV9|-
CASGSGGGNQPQHF
TGTGCCAGCGGCAGTGGAGGGGGCAATCAGCCCCAGCATTTT
>TRBJ2-2|-|TRBV7-9|-
CASSSYRTNTGELFF
TGTGCCAGCAGCTCCTACAGGACGAACACCGGGGAGCTGTTTTTT